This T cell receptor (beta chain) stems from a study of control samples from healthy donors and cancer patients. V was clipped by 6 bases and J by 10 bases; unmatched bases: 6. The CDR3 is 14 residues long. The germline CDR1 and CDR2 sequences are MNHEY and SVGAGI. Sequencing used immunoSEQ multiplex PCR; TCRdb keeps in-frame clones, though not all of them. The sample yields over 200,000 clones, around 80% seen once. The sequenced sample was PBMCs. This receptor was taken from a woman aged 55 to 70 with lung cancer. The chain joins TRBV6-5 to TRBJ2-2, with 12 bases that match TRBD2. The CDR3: CASRHGLAGLELFF. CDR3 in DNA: TGTGCCAGCAGACACGGACTAGCGGGGTTGGAGCTGTTTTTT.